A single T cell receptor (beta chain) is shown here with its context. Clones were read by immunoSEQ multiplex PCR, and TCRdb kept only the in-frame ones, dropping some. The sample includes some 6,000 clones, roughly 80% of them seen just once. This sample is part of a study of brain metastases from non-small cell lung cancer. The V gene lost 2 bases and the J gene lost 0 bases, with 10 bases spanning the gap. This CDR3 has 15 residues. Germline lookup yields CDR1 SGHDN and CDR2 FVKESK. Source material: primary lung tumor tissue. This sequence was found in a donor over 35 with non-small cell lung cancer. The V and J genes are TRBV14 and TRBJ1-1; D not certain. The CDR3 region is CASSQLGGLNTEAFF. The CDR3 DNA is TGTGCCAGCAGCCAATTGGGTGGACTGAACACTGAAGCTTTCTTT.